The 3 T cell receptor beta chains listed next were all sequenced from one sample in a study of cytomegalovirus exposure and HLA in healthy donors. The PCR used 60 Vbeta and 13 Jbeta primers. Assay used: immunoSEQ multiplex PCR; TCRdb lists only in-frame clones, some missing. The sample holds 90,000 to 100,000 clones, around three quarters seen once. What was sequenced was PBMCs. The receptor set was obtained from a man aged 40-50 years in good health and CMV-seronegative.

This clone was counted once. The chain has TRBV19 and TRBJ2-7, with TRBD1 identical over 8 bases. The CDR3 contains 14 residues. V dropped 4 bases and J dropped 0; count of bases not matched to a gene: 2. Germline V gene lookup returns CDR1 LNHDA and CDR2 SQIVND (reference sequence). The CDR3 protein is CASSKTGGSYEQYF. CDR3 sequence (DNA): TGTGCCAGTAGTAAAACAGGGGGCTCCTACGAGCAGTACTTC.

The J gene is TRBJ2-5, the V gene TRBV7-9; no firm D call. The CDR3 length is 12 residues. Trimming cost V 3 bases and J 5 bases, with 7 bases left between them. Germline V gene data show CDR1 as SEHNR and CDR2 as FQNEAQ (reference sequence). The CDR3, as DNA: TGTGCCAGCAGCTTTACTTTGGAGACCCAGTACTTC. Translating gives CASSFTLETQYF.

The gene calls are TRBV7-3 and TRBJ2-7; 9 nucleotides align to TRBD2. The CDR3 loop spans 14 amino acids. Germline CDR1 is SGHTA and CDR2 is FQGTGA. V was pared by 2 bases and J by 2 bases, with 1 base of the junction left unmatched. CDR3 sequence reads: CASSLVAGAYEQYF. In nucleotides, the CDR3 is TGTGCCAGCAGCTTAGTAGCGGGGGCCTACGAGCAGTACTTC.